This TCR beta chain originates from a study of blood T cell repertoires in COVID-19. V was pared by 2 bases and J by 2 bases, with 10 bases between. The CDR3 contains 16 residues. Germline CDR1 and CDR2: SGHAT and FQNNGV. Original handling: Cell counts per sample came from amplifying reference gene primers. Sequencing was performed with immunoSEQ multiplex PCR; in TCRdb, only in-frame clones are kept and a portion is missing. V and J calls and clone size follow that table, whereas D and trimming were derived from the DNA. The data hold approximately 180,000 clones, with 85% observed a single time. This sequence was found in a person aged 70 to 80 with COVID-19, enrolled during active disease. The specimen was peripheral blood. The chain uses TRBV11-2 and TRBJ2-6, with D possibly being TRBD1 (6 bases). This CDR3 is CASSLKQGPGANVLTF. The CDR3 DNA reads as TGTGCCAGCAGCTTAAAACAGGGTCCTGGGGCCAACGTCCTGACTTTC.